This paragraph reports one T cell receptor beta chain. No antigen is known for it. Libraries were prepared by immunoSEQ multiplex PCR; TCRdb keeps only in-frame clonotypes and omits some of them. This table has around 68,000 clones, 75% to 90% appearing once. These data are taken from a study of vaccination effects on CD4 cells after COVID-19. For the study at large: Every participant took two doses of the BNT162b2 or mRNA-1273 vaccine.

After expansion with viral peptide pools in the ViraFEST assay, antigen-specific CD4+ T cells were sequenced. Scientists isolated CD4+ T cells after an approximately 10-day culture period ended. Vaccinees lacked prior SARS-CoV-2 infection and tested negative for nucleocapsid antibodies. Researchers swapped half the medium for IL-2 medium on both days 3 and 7. Germline CDR1 is LGHDT and CDR2 is YNNKEL (reference sequence). V was trimmed by 4 bases and J by 8 bases, leaving 24 bases between them. The CDR3 has 17 amino acids. The chain is built from TRBV3-1 (or the pseudogene TRBV3-2) and TRBJ2-1, with a tentative D call TRBD2 (6 bases). This TCR derives from a human donor who received a COVID-19 vaccine. The sample in question was CD4+ T cells from PBMCs cultured with SARS-CoV-2 spike peptides, obtained before COVID-19 vaccination. The CDR3 DNA reads TGTGCCAGCAGCCCGCGACCGGGACTCCCTTATTTCTATGAGCAGTTCTTC. Protein: CASSPRPGLPYFYEQFF.